The clone carrying this TCR beta chain has a handful of counts. This CDR3 has 19 residues. TCRdb re-analysed the RT-PCR reads in MiXCR, keeping a single row per CDR3 protein. This sample has 30,000 to 40,000 distinct CDR3 sequences, with almost 60% found just once. The sample comes from a study of yellow fever vaccine responses in identical twins. V and J are TRBV21-1 and TRBJ1-4; the table's D call TRBD1 went unverified against the DNA. TRBV21-1 is a pseudogene. Sequencing was performed on T cells from blood (PBMCs), unsorted or a sorted subset (not recorded which), taken before or after yellow fever vaccination (not recorded which). The source is a woman in her late teens or twenties who received the yellow fever vaccine. CDR3 coding DNA: TGTGCCAGCAGCAAGGACTCTAGCTTGACAGGGCCACACCCGGAAAAACTGTTTTTT. Its translation: CASSKDSSLTGPHPEKLFF.